This T cell receptor (beta chain) was profiled in a study of blood T cell repertoires in COVID-19. Study overall: Sample material is recorded as cDNA or gDNA derived from T cells, B-cell-depleted T cells, or PBMCs.

Original methodology: From reference gene primer amplification, estimates of nucleated cell counts were derived. TCRdb's table, derived via immunoSEQ multiplex PCR, lists solely in-frame clones and lacks some. That table supplies the V and J calls and clone size; D and trimming were determined from the DNA. The sample has 200,000 to 300,000 clones; nearly 85% are singletons. The CDR3 has 15 amino acids. The V gene's germline CDR1 is SGHAT and CDR2 FQDESV (reference sequence). V dropped 4 bases and J dropped 5; count of bases not matched to a gene: 10. This clone turned up a few times. The sample comprised peripheral blood. This chain connects TRBV11-1 to TRBJ2-7, with TRBD1 matching over 8 bases. The receptor was derived from a human donor in a cohort sampled during active COVID-19. The CDR3 loop reads CASSSRSDRDDEQYF. For the CDR3, the DNA is TGTGCCAGCAGCTCGAGATCGGACAGGGATGACGAGCAGTACTTC.